The clone carrying this T cell receptor (beta chain) was seen ten or more times. What it recognizes is unknown. The data were taken from a study of CD8 T cells in ankylosing spondylitis. Study-level findings and limits: Disease-linked clones reportedly showed significant enrichment in matched ankylosing spondylitis synovial fluid.

Researchers built TCR beta libraries using quantitative 5'-RACE with molecular barcodes. A single record per CDR3 protein comes from TCRdb applying MiXCR to the 5' RACE reads. The repertoire holds hundreds of thousands of distinct CDR3 sequences, around 7.8% seen once, with nearly 7% in the top ten. Material: blood, either unsorted or a sorted T cell fraction (not recorded which). This clonotype originated in a male donor with ankylosing spondylitis or in good health (not recorded which).

CDR3 region: CAISESGLAGSVGSYNEQFF. The CDR3 coding sequence is TGTGCCATCAGTGAGTCTGGACTAGCGGGGTCGGTGGGCTCCTACAATGAGCAGTTCTTC. This rearrangement joins TRBV10-3 to TRBJ2-1, with TRBD2 matching over 12 bases. V gave up 0 bases and J gave up 0 bases; unmatched junction bases: 9. The germline V gene has CDR1 ENHRY and CDR2 SYGVKD. CDR3 size: 20 residues.